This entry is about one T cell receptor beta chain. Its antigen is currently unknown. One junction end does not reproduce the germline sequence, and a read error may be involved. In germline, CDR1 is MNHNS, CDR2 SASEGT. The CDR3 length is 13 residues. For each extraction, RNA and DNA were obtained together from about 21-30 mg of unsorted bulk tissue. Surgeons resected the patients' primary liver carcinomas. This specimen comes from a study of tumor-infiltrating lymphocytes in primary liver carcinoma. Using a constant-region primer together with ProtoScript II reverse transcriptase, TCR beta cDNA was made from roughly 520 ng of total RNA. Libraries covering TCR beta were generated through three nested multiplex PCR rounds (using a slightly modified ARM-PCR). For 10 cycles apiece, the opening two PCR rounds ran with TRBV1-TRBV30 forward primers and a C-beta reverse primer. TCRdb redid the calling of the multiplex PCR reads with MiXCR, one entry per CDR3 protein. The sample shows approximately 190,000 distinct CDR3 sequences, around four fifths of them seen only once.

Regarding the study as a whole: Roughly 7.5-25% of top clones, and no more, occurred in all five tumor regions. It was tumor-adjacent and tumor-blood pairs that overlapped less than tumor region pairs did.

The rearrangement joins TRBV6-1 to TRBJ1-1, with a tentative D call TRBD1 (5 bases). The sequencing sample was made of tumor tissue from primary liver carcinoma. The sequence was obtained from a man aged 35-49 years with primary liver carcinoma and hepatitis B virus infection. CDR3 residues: CASSEGVDTEALF. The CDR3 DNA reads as TGTGCCAGCAGTGAGGGTGTGGACACTGAAGCTTTATTT.